These 2 T cell receptor beta chains were sequenced from one sample in a study of cytomegalovirus exposure and HLA in healthy donors. PCR was performed using 60 Vbeta and 13 Jbeta primers. Repertoires were generated with immunoSEQ multiplex PCR, while TCRdb's copy carries only in-frame clones and drops some. The sample includes around 78,000 clones, around 70% of them seen just once. Sequencing was carried out using PBMCs. Every receptor here comes from a woman aged 40 to 50 in good health and CMV-seropositive.

The genes are TRBV6-5 and TRBJ1-6; TRBD1 might be the D (5 bases). V lost 6 bases and J 3 bases, leaving 12 bases between the germline ends. This CDR3 comprises 15 residues. CDR1 and CDR2 from the germline V gene are MNHEY and SVGAGI. The CDR3, as DNA: TGTGCCAGCAGCCCGGACACTTTCTATAATTCACCCCTCCACTTT. Protein: CASSPDTFYNSPLHF.

The chain uses TRBV2 and TRBJ1-1; TRBD1 agrees at 7 bases. The V gene's germline CDR1 is SNHLY and CDR2 FYNNEI. The CDR3 is 16 amino acids. Trimming cost V 4 bases and J 0 bases; bases outside gene matches: 8. CDR3 bases: TGTGCCAGCAGTGTCTCAGGGGGGAATCTGAACACTGAAGCTTTCTTT. Translation: CASSVSGGNLNTEAFF.